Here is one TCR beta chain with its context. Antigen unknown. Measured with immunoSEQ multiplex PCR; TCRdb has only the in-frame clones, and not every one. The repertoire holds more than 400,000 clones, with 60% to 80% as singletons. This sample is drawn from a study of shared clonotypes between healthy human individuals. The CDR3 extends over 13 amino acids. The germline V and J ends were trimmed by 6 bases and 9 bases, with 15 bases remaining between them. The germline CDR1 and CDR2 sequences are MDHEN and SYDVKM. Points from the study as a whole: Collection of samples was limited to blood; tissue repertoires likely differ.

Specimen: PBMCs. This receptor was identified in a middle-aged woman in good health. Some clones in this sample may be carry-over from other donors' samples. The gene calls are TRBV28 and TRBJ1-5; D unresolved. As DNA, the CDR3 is TGTGCCAGCAGCCAACCCTCGGCTGGGCCCCAGCATTTT. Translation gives CASSQPSAGPQHF.